The 28 T cell receptor beta chains below all came from one sample that was sequenced in a study of technical replicates of blood from a few donors. Here immunoSEQ multiplex PCR was the method, and the copy in TCRdb shows in-frame clones only, minus some. The sample lists about 97,000 clones, around 96% occurring once. The sequenced sample was T cells isolated from PBMCs. These TCRs come from a human donor in good health.

This clone was detected once. This chain uses TRBV9 with TRBJ2-1; 7 bases line up with TRBD1. V trimming: 2 bases; J trimming: 8 bases; junction bases outside the gene matches: 4. CDR1 is SGDLS and CDR2 is YYNGEE in the germline V gene. There are 13 residues in the CDR3. CDR3 loop: CASSVGQDDEQFF. The CDR3 DNA reads TGTGCCAGCAGCGTTGGACAGGATGATGAGCAGTTCTTC. Looking up the rest from reference TRBV9 and TRBJ2-1 gives the full variable domain: DSGVTQTPKHLITATGQRVTLRCSPRSGDLSVYWYQQSLDQGLQFLIQYYNGEERAKGNILERFSAQQFPDLHSELNLSSLELGDSALYFCASSVGQDDEQFFGPGTRLTVL.

The chain couples TRBV9 to TRBJ1-5; 7 bases are shared with TRBD1. The CDR3 sequence is 16 residues long. The trim removed 5 bases at V and 3 bases at J, leaving 11 bases unmatched. The V gene's germline CDR1 is SGDLS and CDR2 YYNGEE. CDR3 DNA: TGTGCCAGCAGGGCCTCAGGGGGGAGGTCCAATCAGCCCCAGCATTTT. It translates to CASRASGGRSNQPQHF.

CDR3 in amino acids: CATGTATEAFF. The CDR3 DNA reads TGTGCCACCGGGACAGCTACTGAAGCTTTCTTT. The gene calls are TRBV6-6 and TRBJ1-1; 7 positions agree with TRBD1. Germline CDR1 and CDR2: MNHNY and SVGAGI (reference sequence). V shed 10 bases and J 5 bases; nucleotides not matched to a gene: 4. CDR3 length: 11 residues.

The gene calls are TRBV7-3 and TRBJ2-7; 8 positions agree with TRBD2. CDR1 SGHTA and CDR2 FQGTGA come from the germline V gene. There are 14 residues in the CDR3. Trimming at V came to 0 bases and at J to 5 bases, leaving 3 bases not matched to a gene. CDR3 sequence: CASSLTTSVNEQYF. The CDR3 DNA is TGTGCCAGCAGCTTAACGACTAGCGTAAACGAGCAGTACTTC.

The chain uses TRBV19 and TRBJ1-3, with D possibly matching TRBD1 (5 bases). V dropped 5 bases and J dropped 4 bases, with 9 bases sitting between them. Germline lookup yields CDR1 LNHDA and CDR2 SQIVND (reference sequence). The CDR3 totals 13 residues. Here the CDR3 DNA reads TGTGCCAGTAGTTTCCGACAGGGAAACACCATATATTTT. Translation: CASSFRQGNTIYF.

The CDR3 here is CASSPLKSSQGFFTDTQYF. CDR3 nucleotide sequence: TGTGCCAGCAGCCCACTAAAGTCCTCACAGGGGTTCTTCACAGATACGCAGTATTTT. This sequence joins TRBV27 and TRBJ2-3; 7 bases fit TRBD1. Germline V gene data show CDR1 as MNHEY and CDR2 as SMNVEV (reference sequence). This CDR3 region has 19 residues. The ends lost 6 bases at V and 2 bases at J; junction bases unmatched: 20.

The J gene is TRBJ1-1, the V gene TRBV7-2; 7 bases line up with TRBD1. This CDR3 contains 14 residues. V gave up 10 bases and J gave up 4 bases; unmatched junction bases: 12. CDR1 SGHTA and CDR2 FQGNSA come from the germline V gene. CDR3 in DNA: TGTGCCACCTTAGGGCCCCCAGGGGGCACTGAAGCTTTCTTT. Its protein product is CATLGPPGGTEAFF. Combining the CDR3 with reference TRBV7-2 and TRBJ1-1 gives the whole variable domain GAGVSQSPSNKVTEKGKDVELRCDPISGHTALYWYRQSLGQGLEFLIYFQGNSAPDKSGLPSDRFSAERTGGSVSTLTIQRTQQEDSAVYLCATLGPPGGTEAFFGQGTRLTVV.

The rearrangement links TRBV5-8 to TRBJ2-2; 7 bases line up with TRBD2. Germline V lookup: CDR1 SGHTS, CDR2 YDEGEE. The CDR3 totals 14 residues. V dropped 2 bases and J dropped 5; count of bases not matched to a gene: 3. In nucleotides, the CDR3 is TGTGCCAGCAGCTTTTCCGGGGGGACCGGGGAGCTGTTTTTT. It encodes CASSFSGGTGELFF.

CDR3 amino acids: CAINKGQGAEAFF. CDR3 coding DNA: TGTGCCATCAATAAAGGACAGGGAGCTGAAGCTTTCTTT. The genes are TRBV10-3 and TRBJ1-1, with 8 bases matching TRBD1. The V segment lost 7 bases and the J segment 6 bases; nucleotides outside the gene matches: 7. CDR1 and CDR2 from the germline V gene are ENHRY and SYGVKD. The CDR3 is 13 amino acids.

The chain combines TRBV7-3 with TRBJ2-1; perhaps TRBD1 as D (6 bases). The germline V gene has CDR1 SGHTA and CDR2 FQGTGA. This CDR3 spans 12 amino acids. V shed 4 bases and J shed 9 bases, with 10 bases lying between them. CDR3 coding DNA: TGTGCCAGCAGCTACAGGGAAGGTGAGCAGTTCTTC. This codes for CASSYREGEQFF.

The chain is built from TRBV19 and TRBJ1-5; D may be TRBD1 (6 bases). This CDR3 comprises 14 residues. The V gene lost 5 bases and the J gene lost 2 bases, with 10 bases spanning the gap. From germline, CDR1 is LNHDA and CDR2 SQIVND (reference sequence). CDR3 nucleotide sequence: TGTGCCAGTAGTCCGGGGGGCGGCAATCAGCCCCAGCATTTT. As protein: CASSPGGGNQPQHF.

The chain has TRBV7-3 and TRBJ2-5, with TRBD1 identical over 10 bases. V was pared by 4 bases and J by 3 bases, with 2 bases of the junction left unmatched. Germline V gene sequence: CDR1 SGHTA, CDR2 FQGTGA. This CDR3 has 14 residues. CDR3 residues: CASSSGQGEETQYF. The CDR3 nucleotides read TGTGCCAGCAGCTCTGGACAGGGGGAAGAGACCCAGTACTTC. Complete variable domain (other parts from reference TRBV7-3 and TRBJ2-5): GAGVSQTPSNKVTEKGKYVELRCDPISGHTALYWYRQSLGQGPEFLIYFQGTGAADDSGLPNDRFFAVRPEGSVSTLKIQRTERGDSAVYLCASSSGQGEETQYFGPGTRLLVL.

This chain links TRBV7-8 with TRBJ1-5; weak D call: TRBD1 (6 bases). Per germline, CDR1 SGHVS and CDR2 FQNEAQ. The V and J ends lost 3 bases and 2 bases respectively, with 11 bases between them. The CDR3 covers 15 residues. In DNA, the CDR3 is TGTGCCAGCAGCTTCTTGGCAGGGGGCAATCAGCCCCAGCATTTT. It yields the protein CASSFLAGGNQPQHF.

The gene calls are TRBV6-5 and TRBJ2-7; 8 bases line up with TRBD2. V was pared by 2 bases and J by 3 bases, with 3 bases of the junction left unmatched. CDR1 is MNHEY and CDR2 is SVGAGI in the germline V gene. This CDR3 has 14 amino acids. The CDR3 coding sequence is TGTGCCAGCAGTTACCTGGGACTAGGCTACGAGCAGTACTTC. Its protein product is CASSYLGLGYEQYF.

The genes are TRBV27 and TRBJ2-3; 8 bases align to TRBD2. Losses at the gene ends were 1 base for V and 4 bases for J; bases not matched to a gene: 4. The CDR3 covers 15 residues. Germline V gene data show CDR1 as MNHEY and CDR2 as SMNVEV (reference sequence). As DNA, the CDR3 is TGTGCCAGCAGTTTATTGCTAGCGGGTCCAGATACGCAGTATTTT. Its protein is CASSLLLAGPDTQYF.

In DNA, the CDR3 is TGTGCCAGCAGTGAAGAGCTTGATTCTATAGGGGATAGCAATCAGCCCCAGCATTTT. Protein product: CASSEELDSIGDSNQPQHF. J is TRBJ1-5 and V is TRBV2; possibly TRBD1 for D (5 bases). V was shortened by 1 base and J by 0 bases, with 19 bases between the two germline ends. The CDR3 has 19 amino acids. Germline-derived CDR1 and CDR2 are SNHLY and FYNNEI. Filled out from reference TRBV2 and TRBJ1-5, the complete variable domain reads EPEVTQTPSHQVTQMGQEVILRCVPISNHLYFYWYRQILGQKVEFLVSFYNNEISEKSEIFDDQFSVERPDGSNFTLKIRSTKLEDSAMYFCASSEELDSIGDSNQPQHFGDGTRLSIL.

V and J are TRBV7-8 and TRBJ2-1, with TRBD1 as a possible D gene (6 bases). Germline CDR1 is SGHVS and CDR2 is FQNEAQ. The CDR3 length is 14 residues. V lost 2 bases to trimming and J lost 7 bases, with 12 bases between them. Here the CDR3 reads CASSLLRGPNEQFF. The CDR3 DNA sequence: TGTGCCAGCAGCTTACTCAGGGGCCCAAATGAGCAGTTCTTC.

The V call is TRBV28, the J call TRBJ2-7; D perhaps matches TRBD2 (5 bases). V lost 6 bases and J 7 bases, leaving 19 bases between the germline ends. CDR1 MDHEN and CDR2 SYDVKM come from the germline V gene. CDR3 size: 14 residues. The CDR3 reads CASSSRPTRGEQYF. CDR3 in DNA: TGTGCCAGCAGCTCCAGACCTACGCGCGGGGAGCAGTACTTC. Together with reference TRBV28 and TRBJ2-7, the CDR3 gives the full variable domain: DVKVTQSSRYLVKRTGEKVFLECVQDMDHENMFWYRQDPGLGLRLIYFSYDVKMKEKGDIPEGYSVSREKKERFSLILESASTNQTSMYLCASSSRPTRGEQYFGPGTRLTVT.

This chain connects TRBV12-5 to TRBJ1-5; D is unresolved. The CDR3 sequence is 12 residues long. Germline V gene sequence: CDR1 LGHNT, CDR2 FRNRAP. V lost 5 bases and J 5 bases, leaving 7 bases between the germline ends. This CDR3 reads CASGLGDQPQHF. CDR3 nucleotides: TGTGCTAGTGGTCTCGGAGATCAGCCCCAGCATTTT.

The rearrangement joins TRBV7-2 to TRBJ2-6, with 7 positions matching TRBD2. CDR3 length: 18 residues. From germline, CDR1 is SGHTA and CDR2 FQGNSA. With V trimmed by 2 bases and J by 0 bases, 7 bases remained unmatched. The chain's CDR3 is CASSLLAVVFSGANVLTF. The CDR3 DNA follows: TGTGCCAGCAGCTTACTAGCGGTCGTTTTCTCTGGGGCCAACGTCCTGACTTTC.

A note on this clone: This same CDR3 is encoded by further DNA sequences in the sample. V gene TRBV5-1 combines with J gene TRBJ2-1, with 11 bases aligning to TRBD2. The CDR3 sequence is 16 residues long. Germline CDR1 and CDR2: SGHRS and YFSETQ. J was trimmed by 4 bases and V by 4 bases; bases with no gene match: 7. CDR3 in amino acids: CASSLTGTSGYNEQFF. For the CDR3, the DNA is TGCGCCAGCAGCCTTACCGGGACTAGCGGTTACAATGAGCAGTTCTTC.

The chain carries TRBV27 and TRBJ1-1; no reliable D call. The CDR3 has 13 amino acids. Trimming left V 1 base short and J 3 bases short, with 6 bases between. Germline values: CDR1 MNHEY, CDR2 SMNVEV (reference sequence). The CDR3 is CASSLYRHTEAFF. The CDR3 DNA reads TGTGCCAGCAGTTTATACAGACACACTGAAGCTTTCTTT.

The chain uses TRBV11-2 and TRBJ2-7; 13 nucleotides agree with TRBD2. The CDR3 sequence is 15 residues long. The ends lost 4 bases at V and 3 bases at J; junction bases unmatched: 3. The germline CDR1 and CDR2 sequences are SGHAT and FQNNGV. CDR3 sequence: CASSSGTSGIYEQYF. CDR3 DNA sequence: TGTGCCAGCAGCTCCGGGACTAGCGGGATCTACGAGCAGTACTTC.

V gene TRBV11-2 combines with J gene TRBJ2-7; 12 bases fit TRBD2. Germline lookup yields CDR1 SGHAT and CDR2 FQNNGV. V shed 3 bases, J shed 1 base, and the junction held 4 bases outside the gene matches. This CDR3 is built from 16 residues. This chain's CDR3 is CASSFPGLAGSYEQYF. The DNA for the CDR3 is TGTGCCAGCAGCTTTCCTGGACTAGCGGGATCCTACGAGCAGTACTTC.

The chain joins TRBV5-6 to TRBJ2-1; the D is unclear. CDR1 and CDR2 (germline): SGHDT, YYEEEE. The CDR3 spans 13 residues. V lost 0 bases, J lost 9 bases, and 10 bases lay in between. CDR3 nucleotides: TGTGCCAGCAGCTTGGACATGCTTGGTGAGCAGTTCTTC. Amino acids: CASSLDMLGEQFF.

The chain joins TRBV6-6 to TRBJ1-3; D remains ambiguous. In germline, CDR1 is MNHNY, CDR2 SVGAGI (reference sequence). V lost 4 bases, J lost 0 bases, and 7 bases lay in between. The CDR3 runs to 14 residues. CDR3 bases: TGTGCCAGCAGTTCGGTTAGCTCTGGAAACACCATATATTTT. Protein product: CASSSVSSGNTIYF.

V usage is TRBV27 and J usage is TRBJ2-3; no clear D gene. From germline, CDR1 is MNHEY and CDR2 SMNVEV (reference sequence). The ends were cut back, 3 bases at V and 6 bases at J, with 7 bases in the middle. This CDR3 comprises 12 residues. This CDR3 is CASSFLGDTQYF. As DNA, the CDR3 is TGTGCCAGCAGTTTTCTCGGGGATACGCAGTATTTT.

The gene calls are TRBV11-2 and TRBJ2-7; 13 positions match TRBD2. Trimming removed 1 base from V and 4 bases from J; junction bases left unmatched: 10. CDR1 and CDR2 from the germline V gene are SGHAT and FQNNGV. The CDR3 loop spans 18 amino acids. CDR3: CASSLVGRPGLAGYEQYF. The DNA for the CDR3 is TGTGCCAGCAGCTTAGTTGGGAGGCCGGGACTAGCGGGATACGAGCAGTACTTC.